This TCR beta chain stems from a study of blood T cell repertoires in COVID-19. Whole-study context: From T cells, B-cell-depleted T cells, or PBMCs came the material, which was cDNA or gDNA.

Original processing notes: Amplification with reference gene primers provided the estimates of nucleated cell counts. Libraries were prepared by immunoSEQ multiplex PCR; TCRdb keeps only in-frame clonotypes and omits some of them. V and J calls and clone size are those listed in that table; D and trimming were worked out from the DNA. The table has around 310,000 clones, approximately 87% seen once. V shed 0 bases, J shed 3 bases, and the junction held 11 bases outside the gene matches. Per germline, CDR1 GTSNPN and CDR2 SVGIG (reference sequence). The length of the CDR3 is 16 residues. The sequence came from a woman between 45 and 60 years old with active or convalescent COVID-19. The sample consisted of peripheral blood. The genes are TRBV30 and TRBJ2-7; 7 nucleotides match TRBD1. The CDR3 DNA reads TGTGCCTGGAGTGTGGAGCTTCTTGGGACAGACTACGAGCAGTACTTC. Its translation is CAWSVELLGTDYEQYF.